Shown below are 31 T cell receptor beta chains from a single sample sequenced in a study of blood T cell repertoires in COVID-19. Assay used: immunoSEQ multiplex PCR; TCRdb lists only in-frame clones, some missing. The table has about 190,000 clones, around nine tenths seen once. Sequences were obtained from peripheral blood. These receptors originate from a man younger than 40 with acute or convalescent COVID-19.

This clone was found a few times. The V call is TRBV27, the J call TRBJ2-1; the D is unclear. This CDR3 has 14 residues. CDR1 is MNHEY and CDR2 is SMNVEV in the germline V gene (reference sequence). V was shortened by 4 bases and J by 8 bases, with 15 bases between the two germline ends. DNA of the CDR3: TGTGCCAGCAGTTCCCCAAAGATCCGGGATGAGCAGTTCTTC. Its protein product is CASSSPKIRDEQFF.

The V gene is TRBV5-1, the J gene TRBJ1-5; D gene ambiguous. V was shortened by 1 base and J by 0 bases, with 8 bases between the two germline ends. CDR3 length equals 15 residues. The germline V gene has CDR1 SGHRS and CDR2 YFSETQ. CDR3 residues: CASSLTSNSNQPQHF. The CDR3 DNA follows: TGCGCCAGCAGCTTGACTTCTAATAGCAATCAGCCCCAGCATTTT.

The chain has TRBV7-3 and TRBJ2-7; 8 bases align to TRBD1. With 2 bases clipped from V and 8 bases from J, the junction kept 8 bases outside the gene matches. CDR1 and CDR2 (germline): SGHTA, FQGTGA. The CDR3 covers 14 residues. The CDR3 loop reads CASSLQTGAYKQYF. In DNA, the CDR3 is TGTGCCAGCAGCTTACAGACAGGGGCTTACAAGCAGTACTTC.

The chain uses TRBV7-9 and TRBJ1-3, with D unclear. The germline V gene has CDR1 SEHNR and CDR2 FQNEAQ (reference sequence). V lost 7 bases and J lost 4, with 14 bases in between. This CDR3 comprises 14 residues. CDR3 nucleotide sequence: TGTGCCAGCACCTCCTCTAACGAAGGAAACACCATATATTTT. Translating it yields CASTSSNEGNTIYF. The full variable domain, with the rest looked up from reference TRBV7-9 and TRBJ1-3, is DTGVSQNPRHKITKRGQNVTFRCDPISEHNRLYWYRQTLGQGPEFLTYFQNEAQLEKSRLLSDRFSAERPKGSFSTLEIQRTEQGDSAMYLCASTSSNEGNTIYFGEGSWLTVV.

V usage is TRBV10-1 and J usage is TRBJ2-7; no firm D call. Germline V gene sequence: CDR1 WNHNN, CDR2 SYGVQD (reference sequence). This CDR3 region has 14 residues. Trimming took 4 bases from V and 2 from J, leaving 12 bases between them. As DNA, the CDR3 is TGCGCCAGCAGTGCGGGTCTACCTCCCTACGAGCAGTACTTC. Amino acid sequence: CASSAGLPPYEQYF.

Only one count was recorded for this clone. Other nucleotide sequences from this sample produce the same CDR3. The chain is built from TRBV28 and TRBJ1-1, with D hard to call. Per germline, CDR1 MDHEN and CDR2 SYDVKM. The germline V and J ends were trimmed by 5 bases and 2 bases, with 12 bases remaining between them. The CDR3 loop spans 14 amino acids. The CDR3 reads CASSLRRGNTEAFF. CDR3 coding DNA: TGTGCCAGCAGTCTAAGGAGAGGTAACACTGAAGCTTTCTTT.

The V call is TRBV24-1, the J call TRBJ2-1; TRBD2 matches at 9 bases. V lost 9 bases, J lost 9 bases, and 11 bases stayed unmatched. The CDR3 consists of 14 residues. Per germline, CDR1 KGHDR and CDR2 SFDVKD. CDR3 nucleotides: TGTGCCACCCTGGTGGTAGCGGGGGAAACTGAGCAGTTCTTC. Translating it yields CATLVVAGETEQFF.

The chain uses TRBV28 and TRBJ2-7; 9 nucleotides line up with TRBD2. Germline CDR1 reads MDHEN; CDR2 reads SYDVKM. The CDR3 has 14 amino acids. With 5 bases clipped from V and 2 bases from J, the junction kept 4 bases outside the gene matches. The CDR3 sequence is CASSQLAGAYEQYF. CDR3 DNA sequence: TGTGCCAGCAGTCAATTAGCGGGGGCCTACGAGCAGTACTTC.

The rearrangement joins TRBV18 to TRBJ2-6, with a possible D match to TRBD2 (6 bases). Germline V CDR1 and CDR2: KGHSH, LQKENI. V lost 5 bases and J 1 base, leaving 18 bases between the germline ends. CDR3 length: 18 residues. CDR3 DNA sequence: TGTGCCAGCTCAGTGGGAGGATCCTCCTTTTCTGGGGCCAACGTCCTGACTTTC. It translates to CASSVGGSSFSGANVLTF.

The rearrangement uses TRBV6-4 and TRBJ2-2; maybe TRBD2 (5 bases). Per the germline V gene, CDR1 is MRHNA and CDR2 is SNTAGT. CDR3 size: 12 residues. Trimming left V 8 bases short and J 7 bases short, with 11 bases between. The CDR3: CASPRGLGELFF. The CDR3 DNA sequence: TGTGCCAGCCCTCGAGGGCTCGGGGAGCTGTTTTTT.

The rearrangement joins TRBV9 to TRBJ1-1; 7 bases fit TRBD1. With 3 bases clipped from V and 5 bases from J, the junction kept 13 bases outside the gene matches. The CDR3 spans 16 residues. From germline, CDR1 is SGDLS and CDR2 YYNGEE. CDR3 residues: CASSAGTALEGTEAFF. In nucleotides, the CDR3 is TGTGCCAGCAGCGCCGGGACAGCCCTCGAGGGAACTGAAGCTTTCTTT.

The chain couples TRBV28 to TRBJ1-5, with a possible D match to TRBD1 (6 bases). The CDR3 runs to 14 residues. Germline values: CDR1 MDHEN, CDR2 SYDVKM. The V end was cut by 5 bases, the J end by 10 bases, with 18 bases between. CDR3: CASSGGNPFSPQHF. The DNA for the CDR3 is TGTGCCAGCAGTGGGGGCAATCCATTCTCCCCCCAGCATTTT.

The V gene is TRBV5-1, the J gene TRBJ2-3; D gene uncertain. V lost 0 bases to trimming and J lost 4 bases, with 9 bases between them. The CDR3 is 14 residues long. Germline CDR1 SGHRS, CDR2 YFSETQ. CDR3 in DNA: TGCGCCAGCAGCTTGGTGTCTTCGGCAGATACGCAGTATTTT. It is translated as CASSLVSSADTQYF.

This chain's CDR3 is CASSSPGGVETEAFF. Here the CDR3 DNA reads TGTGCCAGTAGTTCGCCAGGGGGCGTAGAAACTGAAGCTTTCTTT. The chain uses TRBV19 and TRBJ1-1; the match to TRBD1 covers 8 bases. The V and J ends lost 5 bases and 5 bases, in that order; junction bases with no gene match: 10. This CDR3 comprises 15 residues. In germline, CDR1 is LNHDA, CDR2 SQIVND (reference sequence).

The V and J genes are TRBV15 and TRBJ2-5; no clear D gene. The CDR3 is 11 residues long. Trimming cost V 8 bases and J 2 bases, with 6 bases left between them. CDR1 LNHNV and CDR2 YYDKDF come from the germline V gene (reference sequence). The CDR3 here is CATGWQETQYF. Written as DNA, the CDR3 is TGTGCCACCGGCTGGCAAGAGACCCAGTACTTC. Together with reference TRBV15 and TRBJ2-5, the CDR3 gives the full variable domain: DAMVIQNPRYQVTQFGKPVTLSCSQTLNHNVMYWYQQKSSQAPKLLFHYYDKDFNNEADTPDNFQSRRPNTSFCFLDIRSPGLGDTAMYLCATGWQETQYFGPGTRLLVL.

The chain combines TRBV18 with TRBJ2-3; D is unclear. The germline V gene has CDR1 KGHSH and CDR2 LQKENI. The CDR3 runs to 12 residues. V was shortened by 8 bases and J by 2 bases, with 8 bases between the two germline ends. CDR3 DNA: TGTGCCAGCGCGCTGTTCACAGATACGCAGTATTTT. It yields the protein CASALFTDTQYF.

V and J are TRBV6-5 and TRBJ1-4, with a possible D match to TRBD1 (6 bases). Germline CDR1 MNHEY, CDR2 SVGAGI. The germline V and J ends were trimmed by 0 bases and 8 bases, with 13 bases remaining between them. CDR3 length: 15 residues. The CDR3 spells CASSYSQGKAEKLFF. The CDR3 DNA sequence: TGTGCCAGCAGTTACTCCCAGGGGAAGGCAGAAAAACTGTTTTTT.

This clone was counted only a few times. This rearrangement joins TRBV6-1 to TRBJ1-4, with 8 bases fitting TRBD1. With 3 bases clipped from V and 6 bases from J, the junction kept 9 bases outside the gene matches. Looked up from germline, CDR1 is MNHNS and CDR2 is SASEGT. The CDR3 is 16 amino acids. CDR3 nucleotides: TGTGCCAGCAGTGAGAATGGGGGCAGGGGGCATGAAAAACTGTTTTTT. Translating it yields CASSENGGRGHEKLFF.

The CDR3 reads CASSIDRRAYGYTF. CDR3 DNA sequence: TGTGCCAGTAGTATAGATCGCAGGGCCTATGGCTACACCTTC. The chain is built from TRBV19 and TRBJ1-2, with a weak D call TRBD1 (5 bases). Trimming took 0 bases from V and 4 from J, leaving 9 bases between them. This CDR3 has 14 amino acids. The germline gives CDR1 LNHDA, CDR2 SQIVND (reference sequence).

The sample holds one count of this clone. CDR3 residues: CASSQNMNTEAFF. The CDR3 coding sequence is TGCGCCAGCAGTCAGAACATGAACACTGAAGCTTTCTTT. The rearrangement uses TRBV5-1 and TRBJ1-1; the D is unclear. Germline CDR1 reads SGHRS; CDR2 reads YFSETQ. The CDR3 sequence is 13 residues long. V lost 5 bases and J lost 0, with 8 bases in between. The full variable domain, in which reference TRBV5-1 and TRBJ1-1 provide the parts outside the CDR3, is KAGVTQTPRYLIKTRGQQVTLSCSPISGHRSVSWYQQTPGQGLQFLFEYFSETQRNKGNFPGRFSGRQFSNSRSEMNVSTLELGDSALYLCASSQNMNTEAFFGQGTRLTVV.

The J gene is TRBJ1-2, the V gene TRBV27; no clear D. The CDR3 consists of 13 residues. The V gene's germline CDR1 is MNHEY and CDR2 SMNVEV (reference sequence). Trimming took off 3 bases at V and 7 bases at J, with 12 bases between the two ends. The CDR3 spells CASSFRLSRGYTF. DNA of the CDR3: TGTGCCAGCAGTTTCCGTCTGTCGCGTGGCTACACCTTC.

This clone was counted once. The rearrangement uses TRBV3-1 (or the pseudogene TRBV3-2) and TRBJ1-1; D gene uncertain. From germline, CDR1 is LGHDT and CDR2 YNNKEL (reference sequence). The CDR3 contains 14 residues. V was pared by 2 bases and J by 4 bases, with 11 bases between. The CDR3 sequence: CASSQKLRATEAFF. CDR3 coding DNA: TGTGCCAGCAGCCAAAAGCTGAGGGCCACTGAAGCTTTCTTT.

The CDR3 DNA is TGTGCCAGCACGCCCTCCGGGACAGGGACGAACACTGAAGCTTTCTTT. Encoded protein: CASTPSGTGTNTEAFF. The V gene is TRBV27, the J gene TRBJ1-1; 9 bases align to TRBD1. J was trimmed by 1 base and V by 7 bases; bases with no gene match: 10. Germline V gene data show CDR1 as MNHEY and CDR2 as SMNVEV (reference sequence). The CDR3 consists of 16 residues.

The chain is built from TRBV4-1 and TRBJ2-1; tentatively, D is TRBD2 (7 bases). Germline V gene sequence: CDR1 MGHRA, CDR2 YSYEKL. The CDR3 totals 16 residues. The V and J ends lost 5 bases and 9 bases respectively, with 23 bases between them. CDR3 nucleotides: TGCGCCAGCAGCGGCTTATCGGGGGCCGGGGGGATTGAGCAGTTCTTC. The encoded protein is CASSGLSGAGGIEQFF.

Here the CDR3 DNA reads TGTGCCAGCAGGGCAGGGAATGCTGGAAACACCATATATTTT. Translated, it gives CASRAGNAGNTIYF. This chain connects TRBV28 to TRBJ1-3, with D maybe TRBD1 (5 bases). CDR3 length equals 14 residues. CDR1 and CDR2 (germline): MDHEN, SYDVKM. Between the trimmed V and J ends, which lost 6 bases and 2 bases, there was a span of 11 bases.

The chain is built from TRBV5-1 and TRBJ1-2, with 8 bases aligning to TRBD1. This CDR3 comprises 17 residues. The V gene end was trimmed by 0 bases and the J gene end by 4 bases; junction bases not matched to a gene: 11. The germline CDR1 and CDR2 sequences are SGHRS and YFSETQ. CDR3 nucleotides: TGCGCCAGCAGCTTGGGGGGCCCCAGGGGGCGCGTCTATGGCTACACCTTC. This sequence encodes CASSLGGPRGRVYGYTF.

The rearrangement links TRBV18 to TRBJ2-1, with 11 bases lining up with TRBD2. The germline gives CDR1 KGHSH, CDR2 LQKENI. The CDR3 covers 15 residues. J was trimmed by 6 bases and V by 2 bases; bases with no gene match: 3. CDR3 nucleotide sequence: TGTGCCAGCTCACCATTGACTAGCGGGGTCAATGAGCAGTTCTTC. It yields the protein CASSPLTSGVNEQFF.

J is TRBJ2-5 and V is TRBV6-5; TRBD2 might be the D (7 bases). Germline V gene data show CDR1 as MNHEY and CDR2 as SVGAGI. V shed 6 bases and J shed 3 bases, with 14 bases lying between them. This CDR3 region has 14 residues. This CDR3 is CASSPGGGEETQYF. The CDR3 bases are TGTGCCAGCAGCCCGGGGGGCGGAGAAGAGACCCAGTACTTC.

The genes are TRBV7-9 and TRBJ1-1; D remains ambiguous. The germline gives CDR1 SEHNR, CDR2 FQNEAQ (reference sequence). This CDR3 comprises 14 residues. V lost 1 base and J lost 1, with 7 bases in between. Here the CDR3 reads CASSLGLANTEAFF. The CDR3 nucleotides are TGTGCCAGCAGCTTAGGTTTAGCGAACACTGAAGCTTTCTTT.

The chain carries TRBV4-1 and TRBJ2-7; 8 nucleotides match TRBD2. V trimming: 3 bases; J trimming: 1 base; junction bases outside the gene matches: 5. CDR3 length: 15 amino acids. CDR1 and CDR2 from the germline V gene are MGHRA and YSYEKL. The CDR3 spells CASSQSGGISYEQYF. In nucleotides, the CDR3 is TGCGCCAGCAGCCAGAGCGGGGGAATATCCTACGAGCAGTACTTC.

The sample holds one count of this clone. The gene calls are TRBV28 and TRBJ1-4; 7 nucleotides agree with TRBD1. Germline trimming cut 5 bases from V and 4 bases from J; bases unmatched to any gene: 4. CDR1 is MDHEN and CDR2 is SYDVKM in the germline V gene. The CDR3 has 14 residues. Here the CDR3 reads CASSQTGFNEKLFF. DNA of the CDR3: TGTGCCAGCAGTCAGACAGGGTTTAATGAAAAACTGTTTTTT.